This T cell receptor beta chain originates from a study of blood T cell repertoires in COVID-19 (dated by TCRdb to 2020 to 2021). Regarding the study in general: The collaborator samples originated in the United States, Italy and Spain and spanned the acute and convalescent phases of COVID-19. The material from the prospective study consisted of cDNA or gDNA derived from T cells, B-cell-depleted T cells, or PBMCs. The dataset comprised deeply sampled blood TCRbeta repertoires from subjects exposed to, actively infected with, or recovered from COVID-19. A freely available public database, intended as a resource for researchers studying the immune response to SARS-CoV-2, is where the repertoires were released. Samples were obtained from the ongoing ImmuneRACE study (first 160 participants) and from approximately 1,200 subjects provided by 6 global collaborators. Nearly every sample came with metadata listing a de-identified subject ID, COVID-19 status, age in years and sex. HLA class I and class II types, where available, came from metadata supplied by the sample provider rather than from assay-based typing.

As for this clone: Its antigen is still unknown. Base qualities are not provided; no much larger clone lies one nucleotide away.

TCRbeta CDR3 regions were amplified from genomic DNA using the immunoSEQ Assay, a bias-controlled multiplex PCR. Concerning the study's data processing: The number of nucleated cells in each sample was estimated from the amplification of reference gene primers within the assay. To quantify the absolute abundance of each unique TCRbeta CDR3 rearrangement, sequence reads were collapsed and filtered. Productive Simpson clonality was computed per sample as the square root of Simpson's diversity index over productive rearrangements. In its TCRdb copy, this immuneACCESS table keeps in-frame sequences only and misses some clones. Where compared with another copy, unresolved V genes explain less than half of these, and the others have no known cause. That table gives V, J and clone size, and the DNA gave D and trimming. Present in this sample are around 220,000 clones, around 90% of which were seen just once. The ten largest make up about 6.3% of the sample.

Enrolling through a virtual design, the prospective study's participants ranged in age from roughly 18 to 89 years and lived across 24 United States geographic areas. To assign participants to cohorts, the prospective study relied on clinical history that participants themselves reported in a screening survey and a study questionnaire. In the prospective study, whole blood, serum and a nasopharyngeal or oropharyngeal swab were collected from each participant by mobile phlebotomists. Over a roughly 2-month period, participants in the prospective study had the option of providing additional blood draws and questionnaires. Blood samples from the prospective study were shipped frozen or at room temperature prior to DNA extraction. What the study reported, not specific to this receptor: The amount of clinical and demographic metadata varied by source and participant and was provided uncurated.

The clonotype comes from a woman aged 25 to 39 with acute COVID-19. What was sequenced was PBMCs or T cells enriched from blood (not recorded which).

In nucleotide form, the sequence is TGTGCCAGCAGTTACACGGACAGGATCTATGGCTACACCTTC. Its protein product is CASSYTDRIYGYTF. The sequence joins TRBV6-5 to TRBJ1-2; 7 bases in the middle match TRBD1. CDR1 and CDR2, per the germline V gene, are MNHEY and SVGAGI. The CDR3 runs 14 residues from the cysteine to the phenylalanine. The sequence is cut down to CDR3 DNA, 42 bases in frame from base 1. V has 2 bases trimmed and J has 4 bases trimmed; junction bases matching no gene number 4.